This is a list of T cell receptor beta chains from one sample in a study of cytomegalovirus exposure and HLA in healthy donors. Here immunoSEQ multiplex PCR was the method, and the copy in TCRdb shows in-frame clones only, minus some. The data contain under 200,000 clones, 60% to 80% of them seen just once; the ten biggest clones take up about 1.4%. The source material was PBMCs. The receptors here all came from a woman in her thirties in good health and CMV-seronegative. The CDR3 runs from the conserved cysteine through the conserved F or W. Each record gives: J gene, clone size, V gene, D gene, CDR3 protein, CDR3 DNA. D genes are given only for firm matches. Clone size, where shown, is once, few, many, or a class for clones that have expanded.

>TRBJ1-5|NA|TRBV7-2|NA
CASSSASGAVNQPQHF
TGTGCCAGCAGCTCAGCCTCAGGGGCAGTCAATCAGCCCCAGCATTTT
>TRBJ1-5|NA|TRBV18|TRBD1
CASSLDRGNQPQHF
TGTGCCAGCTCTCTGGACAGGGGAAATCAGCCCCAGCATTTT
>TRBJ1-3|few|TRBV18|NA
CASSGEQAIPGNTIYF
TGTGCCAGCTCAGGGGAGCAGGCTATCCCTGGAAACACCATATATTTT
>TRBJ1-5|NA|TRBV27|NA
CASRGEGFNQPQHF
TGTGCCAGCCGTGGAGAGGGATTCAATCAGCCCCAGCATTTT
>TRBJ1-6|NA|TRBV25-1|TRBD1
CASSNRGLARFSPLHF
TGTGCCAGCAGTAACAGGGGTCTAGCGCGTTTTTCACCCCTCCACTTT
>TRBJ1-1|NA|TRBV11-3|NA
CASSSSGHDTEAFF
TGTGCCAGCAGCTCGTCGGGACACGACACTGAAGCTTTCTTT
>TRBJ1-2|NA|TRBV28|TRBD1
CASGGQGALSNYGYTF
TGTGCCAGCGGCGGACAGGGGGCTCTCTCTAACTATGGCTACACCTTC
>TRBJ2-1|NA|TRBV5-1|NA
CASSDDYRRNNEQFF
TGCGCCAGCAGCGACGACTACCGTAGAAACAATGAGCAGTTCTTC
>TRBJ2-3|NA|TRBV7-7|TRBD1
CASSEGQGTDTQYF
TGTGCTAGCAGCGAGGGACAGGGCACAGATACGCAGTATTTT
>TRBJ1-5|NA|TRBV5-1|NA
CASSQTGKGGQPQHF
TGCGCCAGCAGCCAGACAGGAAAAGGAGGACAGCCCCAGCATTTT
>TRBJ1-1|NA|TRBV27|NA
CASSSTMNTEAFF
TGTGCCAGCAGTTCGACTATGAACACTGAAGCTTTCTTT
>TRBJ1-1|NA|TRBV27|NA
CASSPQPPGEAFF
TGTGCCAGCAGTCCCCAGCCTCCGGGGGAAGCTTTCTTT
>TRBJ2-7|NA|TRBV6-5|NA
CASRTLSYEQYF
TGTGCCAGCAGGACACTTTCCTACGAGCAGTACTTC
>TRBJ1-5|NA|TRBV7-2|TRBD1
CASSFLADRGMQPQHF
TGTGCCAGCAGCTTTCTAGCGGACAGGGGTATGCAGCCCCAGCATTTT
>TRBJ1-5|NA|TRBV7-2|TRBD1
CASSPTGGVNSNQPQHF
TGTGCCAGCAGCCCGACAGGGGGAGTGAATAGCAATCAGCCCCAGCATTTT
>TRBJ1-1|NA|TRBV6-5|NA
CASSYGGESTEAFF
TGTGCCAGCAGTTACGGGGGGGAGAGCACTGAAGCTTTCTTT
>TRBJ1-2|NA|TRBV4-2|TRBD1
CASSQDLGGGVRYGYTF
TGTGCCAGCAGCCAAGATTTAGGGGGCGGGGTTAGGTATGGCTACACCTTC
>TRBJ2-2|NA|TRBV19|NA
CASSSQMNTGELFF
TGTGCCAGTAGTTCACAGATGAACACCGGGGAGCTGTTTTTT
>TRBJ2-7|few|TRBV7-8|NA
CASSLVGRGYEQYF
TGTGCCAGCAGCTTAGTTGGGAGAGGCTACGAGCAGTACTTC
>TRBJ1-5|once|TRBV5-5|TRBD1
CASSLGTGHNQPQHF
TGTGCCAGCAGCTTGGGGACAGGGCACAATCAGCCCCAGCATTTT
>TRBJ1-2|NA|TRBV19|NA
CASTPGHTYGYTF
TGTGCCAGTACCCCGGGACACACCTATGGCTACACCTTC
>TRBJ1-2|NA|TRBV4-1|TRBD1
CASSQQDRAYGYTF
TGCGCCAGCAGCCAACAAGACAGGGCCTATGGCTACACCTTC
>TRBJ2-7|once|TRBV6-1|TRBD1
CASSGRPGTGVGEQYF
TGTGCCAGCAGTGGCCGGCCGGGGACAGGGGTAGGAGAGCAGTACTTC
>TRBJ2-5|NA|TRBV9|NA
CASSQTSGETQYF
TGTGCCAGCAGCCAGACAAGTGGGGAGACCCAGTACTTC
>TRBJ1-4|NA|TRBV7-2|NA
CASSVGYYNEKLFF
TGTGCCAGCAGCGTTGGGTACTATAATGAAAAACTGTTTTTT
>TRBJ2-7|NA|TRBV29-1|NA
CSAQTGRSYEQYF
TGCAGCGCCCAGACAGGACGCTCCTACGAGCAGTACTTC
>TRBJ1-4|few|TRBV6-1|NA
CASSDCPSLLVDNEKLFF
TGTGCCAGCAGTGACTGTCCAAGTCTCCTAGTCGACAATGAAAAACTGTTTTTT
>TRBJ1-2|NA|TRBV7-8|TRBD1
CASSPDRVDYGYTF
TGTGCCAGCAGCCCTGACAGGGTGGACTATGGCTACACCTTC
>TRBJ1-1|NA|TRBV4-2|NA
CASSQPGDSAFF
TGTGCCAGCAGCCAGCCGGGGGACTCGGCTTTCTTT
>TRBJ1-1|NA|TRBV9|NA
CASSWKEDTEAFF
TGTGCCAGCTCTTGGAAAGAGGACACTGAAGCTTTCTTT
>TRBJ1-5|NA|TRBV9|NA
CASSFDSDQPQHF
TGTGCCAGCAGCTTCGACAGTGATCAGCCCCAGCATTTT
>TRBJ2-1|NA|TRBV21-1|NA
CASSKGNQDNEQFF
TGTGCCAGCAGCAAAGGAAACCAGGACAACGAGCAGTTCTTC
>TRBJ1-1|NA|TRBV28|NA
CASSLQGNTEAFF
TGTGCCAGCTCCTTACAGGGAAACACTGAAGCTTTCTTT
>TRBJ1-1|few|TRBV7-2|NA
CASSLSGQAEAFF
TGTGCCAGCAGCTTATCCGGACAAGCCGAAGCTTTCTTT